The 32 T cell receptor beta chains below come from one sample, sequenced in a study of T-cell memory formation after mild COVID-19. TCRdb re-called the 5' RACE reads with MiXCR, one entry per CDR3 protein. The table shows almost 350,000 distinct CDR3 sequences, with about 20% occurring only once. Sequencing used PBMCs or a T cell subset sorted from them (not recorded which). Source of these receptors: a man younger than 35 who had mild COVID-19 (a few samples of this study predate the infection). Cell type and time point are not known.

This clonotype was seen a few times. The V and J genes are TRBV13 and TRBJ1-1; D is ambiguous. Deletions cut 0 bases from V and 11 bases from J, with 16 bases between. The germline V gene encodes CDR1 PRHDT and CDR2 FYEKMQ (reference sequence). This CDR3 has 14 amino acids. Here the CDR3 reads CASSLGPGPYRAFF. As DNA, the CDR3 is TGTGCCAGCAGCTTAGGCCCGGGCCCGTACCGGGCTTTCTTT.

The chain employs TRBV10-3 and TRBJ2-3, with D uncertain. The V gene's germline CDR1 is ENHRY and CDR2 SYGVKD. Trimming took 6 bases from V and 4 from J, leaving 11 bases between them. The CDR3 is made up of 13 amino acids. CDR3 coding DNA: TGTGCCATCAGCTCCCTAGGGTCAGATACGCAGTATTTT. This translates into CAISSLGSDTQYF.

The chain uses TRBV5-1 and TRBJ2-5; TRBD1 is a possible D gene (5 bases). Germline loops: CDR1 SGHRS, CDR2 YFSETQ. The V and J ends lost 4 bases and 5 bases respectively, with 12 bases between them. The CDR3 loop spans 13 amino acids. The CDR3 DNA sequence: TGCGCCAGCAGCCAGTGGGCAGGGGAGACCCAGTACTTC. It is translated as CASSQWAGETQYF.

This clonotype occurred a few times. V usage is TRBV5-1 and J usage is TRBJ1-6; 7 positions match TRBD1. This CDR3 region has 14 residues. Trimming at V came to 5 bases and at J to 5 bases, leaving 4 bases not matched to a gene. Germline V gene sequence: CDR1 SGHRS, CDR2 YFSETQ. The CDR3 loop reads CASSRDSNNSPLHF. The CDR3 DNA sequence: TGCGCCAGCAGTCGGGACAGCAATAATTCACCCCTCCACTTT.

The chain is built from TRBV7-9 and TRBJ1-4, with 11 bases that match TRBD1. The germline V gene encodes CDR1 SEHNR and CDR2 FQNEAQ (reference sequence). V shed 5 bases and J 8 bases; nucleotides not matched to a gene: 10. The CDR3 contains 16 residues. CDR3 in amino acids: CASSLRTGGIGEKLFF. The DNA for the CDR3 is TGTGCCAGCAGCCTGAGGACAGGGGGCATTGGCGAAAAACTGTTTTTT.

The CDR3, as DNA: TGTGCCATCAGTCGTACGACAGGGGGCAGGGTGAACACTGAAGCTTTCTTT. This sequence encodes CAISRTTGGRVNTEAFF. The chain combines TRBV10-3 with TRBJ1-1, with TRBD1 matching over 10 bases. V dropped 5 bases and J dropped 0; count of bases not matched to a gene: 9. This CDR3 region has 17 residues. Per the germline V gene, CDR1 is ENHRY and CDR2 is SYGVKD.

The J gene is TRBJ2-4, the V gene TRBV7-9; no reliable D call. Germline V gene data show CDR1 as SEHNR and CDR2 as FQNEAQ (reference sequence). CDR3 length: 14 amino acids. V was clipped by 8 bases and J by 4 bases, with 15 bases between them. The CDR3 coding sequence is TGTGCCAGCTCCTCATATGAGCAGAAAAACATTCAGTACTTC. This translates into CASSSYEQKNIQYF.

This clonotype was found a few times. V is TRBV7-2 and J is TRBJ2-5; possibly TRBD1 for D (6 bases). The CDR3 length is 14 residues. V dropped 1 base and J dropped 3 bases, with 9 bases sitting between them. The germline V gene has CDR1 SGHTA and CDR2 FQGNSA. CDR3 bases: TGTGCCAGCAGCTTAGTGGGGGCAGAAGAGACCCAGTACTTC. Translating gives CASSLVGAEETQYF.

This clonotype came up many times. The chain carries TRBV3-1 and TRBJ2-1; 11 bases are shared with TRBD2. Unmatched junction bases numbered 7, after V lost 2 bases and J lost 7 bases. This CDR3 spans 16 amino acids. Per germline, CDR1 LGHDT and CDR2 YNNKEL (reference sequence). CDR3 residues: CASSQLAGGRRNEQFF. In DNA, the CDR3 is TGTGCCAGCAGCCAATTAGCGGGGGGGCGTAGGAATGAGCAGTTCTTC.

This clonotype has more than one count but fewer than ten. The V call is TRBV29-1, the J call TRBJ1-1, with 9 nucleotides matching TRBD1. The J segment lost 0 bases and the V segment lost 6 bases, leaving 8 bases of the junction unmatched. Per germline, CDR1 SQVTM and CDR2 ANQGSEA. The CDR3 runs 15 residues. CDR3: CSVSTGGTMNTEAFF. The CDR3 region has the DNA TGCAGCGTAAGCACAGGGGGCACCATGAACACTGAAGCTTTCTTT. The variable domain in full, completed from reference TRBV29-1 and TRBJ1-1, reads SAVISQKPSRDICQRGTSLTIQCQVDSQVTMMFWYRQQPGQSLTLIATANQGSEATYESGFVIDKFPISRPNLTFSTLTVSNMSPEDSSIYLCSVSTGGTMNTEAFFGQGTRLTVV.

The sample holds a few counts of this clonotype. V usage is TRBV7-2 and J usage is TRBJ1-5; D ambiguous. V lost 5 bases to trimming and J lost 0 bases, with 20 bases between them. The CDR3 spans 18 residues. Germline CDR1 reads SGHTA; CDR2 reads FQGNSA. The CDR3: CASSPDAWTSASNQPQHF. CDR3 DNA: TGTGCCAGCAGCCCCGATGCCTGGACTTCGGCTAGCAATCAGCCCCAGCATTTT.

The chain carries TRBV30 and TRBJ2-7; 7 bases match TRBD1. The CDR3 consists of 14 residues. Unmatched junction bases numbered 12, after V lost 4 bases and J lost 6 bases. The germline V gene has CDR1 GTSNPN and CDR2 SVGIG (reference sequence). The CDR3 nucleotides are TGTGCCTGGACCCCCGGGACAGCTACTTTCGAGCAGTACTTC. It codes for CAWTPGTATFEQYF.

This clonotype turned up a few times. CDR3 amino acids: CASSVALDRNTEAFF. The CDR3 DNA reads as TGTGCCAGCAGCGTAGCCCTTGACAGGAACACTGAAGCTTTCTTT. This chain uses TRBV9 with TRBJ1-1, with D possibly being TRBD1 (5 bases). Germline V gives CDR1 SGDLS, CDR2 YYNGEE. CDR3 length equals 15 residues. Trimming pared 0 bases from V and 1 base from J, leaving 10 bases between.

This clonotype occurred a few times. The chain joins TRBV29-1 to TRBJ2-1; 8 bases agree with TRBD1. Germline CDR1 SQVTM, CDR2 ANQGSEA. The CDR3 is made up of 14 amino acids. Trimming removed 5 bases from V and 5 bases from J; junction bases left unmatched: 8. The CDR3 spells CSVLTGTGHNEQFF. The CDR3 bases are TGCAGCGTTCTAACAGGGACAGGTCACAATGAGCAGTTCTTC.

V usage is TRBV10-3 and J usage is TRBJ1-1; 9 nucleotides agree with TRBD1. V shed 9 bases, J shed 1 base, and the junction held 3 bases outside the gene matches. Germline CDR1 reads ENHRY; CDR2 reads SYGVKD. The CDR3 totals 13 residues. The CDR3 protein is CAMGGQGNTEAFF. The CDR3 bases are TGTGCCATGGGGGGACAGGGGAACACTGAAGCTTTCTTT.

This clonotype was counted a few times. The CDR3 nucleotides are TGTGCCAGCAGCGGACGGGGCATAACCCTCCACTTT. Its translation is CASSGRGITLHF. This chain links TRBV6-5 with TRBJ1-6; TRBD1 might be the D (5 bases). The ends were cut back, 6 bases at V and 14 bases at J, with 14 bases in the middle. The CDR3 totals 12 residues. Germline lookup yields CDR1 MNHEY and CDR2 SVGAGI.

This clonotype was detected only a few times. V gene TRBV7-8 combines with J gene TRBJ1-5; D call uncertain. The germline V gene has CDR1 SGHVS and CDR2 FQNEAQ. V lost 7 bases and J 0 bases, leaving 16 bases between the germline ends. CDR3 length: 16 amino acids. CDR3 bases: TGTGCCAGCACAGAAGAAGGAGGTTATAGCAATCAGCCCCAGCATTTT. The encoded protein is CASTEEGGYSNQPQHF.

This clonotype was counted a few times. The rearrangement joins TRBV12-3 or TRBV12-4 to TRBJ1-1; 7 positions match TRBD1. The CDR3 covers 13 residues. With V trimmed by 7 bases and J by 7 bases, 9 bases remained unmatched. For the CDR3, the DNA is TGTGCCAGCACCCCGACAGGGTTCGGTGAAGCTTTCTTT. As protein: CASTPTGFGEAFF.

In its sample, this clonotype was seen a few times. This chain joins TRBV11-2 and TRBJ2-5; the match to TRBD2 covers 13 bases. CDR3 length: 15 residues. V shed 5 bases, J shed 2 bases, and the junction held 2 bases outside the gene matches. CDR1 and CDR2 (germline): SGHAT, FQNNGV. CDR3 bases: TGTGCCAGCAGCGAGGGACTAGCGGGGCAAGAGACCCAGTACTTC. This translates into CASSEGLAGQETQYF.

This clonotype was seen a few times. The CDR3 DNA sequence: TGTGCCAGCAGCAACAGGGACCAAGAGACCCAGTACTTC. Its translation is CASSNRDQETQYF. The chain recombines TRBV6-5 with TRBJ2-5; D perhaps matches TRBD1 (6 bases). This CDR3 contains 13 residues. Trimming cost V 6 bases and J 0 bases, with 8 bases left between them. Germline V gives CDR1 MNHEY, CDR2 SVGAGI.

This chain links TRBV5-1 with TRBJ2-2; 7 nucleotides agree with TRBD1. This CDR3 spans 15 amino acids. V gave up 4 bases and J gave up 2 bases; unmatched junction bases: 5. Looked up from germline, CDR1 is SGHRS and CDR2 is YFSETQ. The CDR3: CASSGRQGNTGELFF. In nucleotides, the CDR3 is TGCGCCAGCAGCGGTCGACAGGGCAACACCGGGGAGCTGTTTTTT.

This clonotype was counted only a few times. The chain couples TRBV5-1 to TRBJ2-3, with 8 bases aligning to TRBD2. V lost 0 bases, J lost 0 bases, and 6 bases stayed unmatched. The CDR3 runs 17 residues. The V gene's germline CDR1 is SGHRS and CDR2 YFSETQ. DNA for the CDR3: TGCGCCAGCAGCTTGGAGGCTAGCGGGTCAAGCACAGATACGCAGTATTTT. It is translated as CASSLEASGSSTDTQYF.

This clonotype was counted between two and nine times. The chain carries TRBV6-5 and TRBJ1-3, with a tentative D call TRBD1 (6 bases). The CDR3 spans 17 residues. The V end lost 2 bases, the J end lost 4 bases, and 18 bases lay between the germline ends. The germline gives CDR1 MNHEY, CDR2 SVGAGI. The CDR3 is CASSYARQALGGNTIYF. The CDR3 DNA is TGTGCCAGCAGTTACGCCCGACAGGCCCTCGGGGGAAACACCATATATTTT.

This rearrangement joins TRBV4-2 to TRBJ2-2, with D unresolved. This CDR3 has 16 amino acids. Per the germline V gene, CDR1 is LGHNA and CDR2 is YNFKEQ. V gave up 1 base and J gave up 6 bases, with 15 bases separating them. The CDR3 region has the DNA TGTGCCAGCAGCCAAGGGGTCGTTAGTCTCGCCGGGGAGCTGTTTTTT. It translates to CASSQGVVSLAGELFF.

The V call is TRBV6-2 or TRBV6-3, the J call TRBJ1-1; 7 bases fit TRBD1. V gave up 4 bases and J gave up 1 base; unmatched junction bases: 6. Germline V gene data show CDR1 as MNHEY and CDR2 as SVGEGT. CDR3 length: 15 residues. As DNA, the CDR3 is TGTGCCAGCAGTTTGAGGAACAGGGGGAACACTGAAGCTTTCTTT. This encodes CASSLRNRGNTEAFF.

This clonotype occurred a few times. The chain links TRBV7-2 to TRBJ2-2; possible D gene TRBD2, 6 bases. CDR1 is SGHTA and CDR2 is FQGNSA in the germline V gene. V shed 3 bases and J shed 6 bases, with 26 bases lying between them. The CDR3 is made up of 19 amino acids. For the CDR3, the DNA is TGTGCCAGCAGCTTGCGGGGCACCGGAGTCTCCCGTTATGCCGGGGAGCTGTTTTTT. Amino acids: CASSLRGTGVSRYAGELFF.

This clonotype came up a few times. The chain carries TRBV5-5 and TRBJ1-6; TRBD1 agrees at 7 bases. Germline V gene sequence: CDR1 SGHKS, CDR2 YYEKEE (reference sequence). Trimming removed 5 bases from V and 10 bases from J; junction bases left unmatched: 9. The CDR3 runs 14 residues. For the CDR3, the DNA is TGTGCCAGCAGACCGGGACAGAAAGGCTCACCCCTCCACTTT. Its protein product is CASRPGQKGSPLHF.

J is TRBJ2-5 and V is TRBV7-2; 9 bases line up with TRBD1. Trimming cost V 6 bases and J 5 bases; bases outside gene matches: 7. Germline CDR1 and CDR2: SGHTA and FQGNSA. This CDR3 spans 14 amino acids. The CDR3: CASRRDRVGETQYF. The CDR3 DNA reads TGTGCCAGCAGACGGGACAGGGTGGGGGAGACCCAGTACTTC. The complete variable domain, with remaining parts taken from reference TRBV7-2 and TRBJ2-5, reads GAGVSQSPSNKVTEKGKDVELRCDPISGHTALYWYRQSLGQGLEFLIYFQGNSAPDKSGLPSDRFSAERTGGSVSTLTIQRTQQEDSAVYLCASRRDRVGETQYFGPGTRLLVL.

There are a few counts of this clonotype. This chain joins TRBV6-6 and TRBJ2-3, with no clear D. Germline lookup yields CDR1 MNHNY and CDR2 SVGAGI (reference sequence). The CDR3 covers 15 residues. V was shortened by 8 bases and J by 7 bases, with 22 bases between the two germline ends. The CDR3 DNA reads TGTGCCAGCTCCTACCGTGGGCGTACGAGCTATACGCAGTATTTT. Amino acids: CASSYRGRTSYTQYF.

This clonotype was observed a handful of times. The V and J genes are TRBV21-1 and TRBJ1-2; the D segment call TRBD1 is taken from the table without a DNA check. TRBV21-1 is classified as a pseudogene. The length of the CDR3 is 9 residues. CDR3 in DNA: TGTGCCACCCTGAGGGGCTACACCTTC. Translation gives CATLRGYTF.

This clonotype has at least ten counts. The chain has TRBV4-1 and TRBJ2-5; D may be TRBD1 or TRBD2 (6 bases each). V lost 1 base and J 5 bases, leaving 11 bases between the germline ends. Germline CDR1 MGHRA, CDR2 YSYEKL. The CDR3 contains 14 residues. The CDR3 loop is CASSQGGAGETQYF. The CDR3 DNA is TGCGCCAGCAGCCAAGGGGGGGCAGGGGAGACCCAGTACTTC.

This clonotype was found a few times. Here the CDR3 reads CASGSGGPGGADTEAFF. CDR3 coding DNA: TGTGCTAGTGGTTCCGGGGGGCCAGGGGGCGCGGACACTGAAGCTTTCTTT. V is TRBV12-5 and J is TRBJ1-1, with TRBD1 matching 8 bases. The V gene's germline CDR1 is LGHNT and CDR2 FRNRAP. The CDR3 contains 17 residues. V lost 4 bases, J lost 3 bases, and 13 bases stayed unmatched. Using reference TRBV12-5 and TRBJ1-1 for the parts outside the CDR3, the full variable domain is DARVTQTPRHKVTEMGQEVTMRCQPILGHNTVFWYRQTMMQGLELLAYFRNRAPLDDSGMPKDRFSAEMPDATLATLKIQPSEPRDSAVYFCASGSGGPGGADTEAFFGQGTRLTVV.